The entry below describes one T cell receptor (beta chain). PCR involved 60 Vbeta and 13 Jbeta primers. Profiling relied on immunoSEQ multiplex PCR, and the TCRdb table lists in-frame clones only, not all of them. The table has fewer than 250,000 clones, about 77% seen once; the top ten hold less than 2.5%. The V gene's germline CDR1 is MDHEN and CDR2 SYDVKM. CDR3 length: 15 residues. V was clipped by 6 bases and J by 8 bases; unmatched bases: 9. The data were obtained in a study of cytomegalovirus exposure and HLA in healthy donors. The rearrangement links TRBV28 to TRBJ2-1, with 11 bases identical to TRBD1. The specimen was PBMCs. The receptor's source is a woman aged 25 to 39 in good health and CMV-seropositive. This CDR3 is CASSLDRGLFDEQFF. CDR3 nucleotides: TGTGCCAGCAGCCTGGACAGGGGGCTTTTCGATGAGCAGTTCTTC.